This T cell receptor beta chain was sequenced during a study of T cells in Graves' hyperthyroidism and ophthalmopathy. General study points: Expanded thyroid clonotypes (above 0.001) were mostly also found in blood. A model using 13 V-J features told ophthalmopathy apart from stable hyperthyroidism.

This clonotype has more than one count but fewer than ten. What it binds is not known. Mismatch with germline at one junction end may stem from a read error. CDR3 length equals 14 residues. Looked up from germline, CDR1 is LNHDA and CDR2 is SQIVND (reference sequence). The CDR3 regions of TCR beta were amplified from RNA transcripts. HTBI primers were the set used in a first-round RT-PCR of the TCR CDR3. TCRdb reanalysed the multiplex PCR reads using MiXCR and keeps one entry per CDR3 protein. The sample lists under 400,000 distinct CDR3 sequences, roughly 13% occurring once. Graves' hyperthyroidism without ophthalmopathy progression within 18 months was termed stable. The hyperthyroidism patients had all been newly diagnosed, and their disease duration was under 2 months. Their ages ranged from 18 to 65 years.

Sequenced input: blood. The clonotype comes from a woman aged 55-70 years with Graves' hyperthyroidism. The V and J genes are TRBV19 and TRBJ2-7; TRBD1 is a possible D gene (6 bases). CDR3 protein: CASSIQTGSHEQYF. As DNA, the CDR3 is TGTGCCAGTAGTATTCAGACAGGCTCCCACGAGCAGTACTTC.